Shown below are 18 T cell receptor beta chains from a single sample sequenced in a study of cytomegalovirus exposure and HLA in healthy donors. With 60 Vbeta and 13 Jbeta primers, the PCR was carried out. The method was immunoSEQ multiplex PCR; TCRdb's version includes in-frame clones alone and lacks a portion of them. The data contain about 120,000 clones, 75% of them singletons. The sample comprised PBMCs. The receptors were gathered from a woman aged 40 to 50 in good health and CMV-seropositive.

V and J are TRBV9 and TRBJ1-1; D remains ambiguous. The CDR3 spans 14 residues. V was cut by 6 bases and J by 1 base, with 13 bases left in between. CDR1 SGDLS and CDR2 YYNGEE come from the germline V gene. CDR3 residues: CASTRGGENTEAFF. The CDR3 DNA follows: TGTGCCAGCACGAGAGGCGGCGAGAACACTGAAGCTTTCTTT.

The chain links TRBV6-4 to TRBJ1-2; tentatively, D is TRBD1 (5 bases). The germline V and J ends were trimmed by 7 bases and 4 bases, with 13 bases remaining between them. CDR3 size: 13 residues. Germline CDR1 MRHNA, CDR2 SNTAGT. This CDR3 reads CASKKLRGYGYTF. CDR3 in DNA: TGTGCCAGCAAGAAGTTAAGGGGCTATGGCTACACCTTC.

This chain links TRBV5-1 with TRBJ2-6, with D possibly being TRBD2 (6 bases). Germline CDR1 SGHRS, CDR2 YFSETQ. This CDR3 has 17 amino acids. The V and J ends lost 2 bases and 0 bases respectively, with 12 bases between them. Written as DNA, the CDR3 is TGCGCCAGCAGCTTATCGGGGGAAACCTCTGGGGCCAACGTCCTGACTTTC. Translating it yields CASSLSGETSGANVLTF. Supplemented by reference TRBV5-1 and TRBJ2-6, the full variable domain reads KAGVTQTPRYLIKTRGQQVTLSCSPISGHRSVSWYQQTPGQGLQFLFEYFSETQRNKGNFPGRFSGRQFSNSRSEMNVSTLELGDSALYLCASSLSGETSGANVLTFGAGSRLTVL.

This clone was counted once. The chain employs TRBV28 and TRBJ2-1; the D gene is possibly TRBD2 (5 bases). CDR1 and CDR2 from the germline V gene are MDHEN and SYDVKM. Trimming removed 3 bases from V and 2 bases from J, with 8 bases in between. The CDR3 contains 14 residues. Here the CDR3 reads CASSLTGTYNEQFF. The CDR3, as DNA: TGTGCCAGCAGTTTGACGGGGACCTACAATGAGCAGTTCTTC.

The J gene is TRBJ1-1, the V gene TRBV14, with TRBD1 matching 8 bases. Trimming cost V 6 bases and J 10 bases; bases outside gene matches: 7. The germline V gene has CDR1 SGHDN and CDR2 FVKESK. The CDR3 runs 12 residues. CDR3 nucleotide sequence: TGTGCCAGCAGTTATGGGACAGGTCGAGCTTTCTTT. The encoded protein is CASSYGTGRAFF.

The chain has TRBV29-1 and TRBJ2-7, with a tentative D call TRBD1 (6 bases). The CDR3 sequence is 13 residues long. With 6 bases removed from V and 0 bases from J, the gap between germline ends came to 12 bases. In germline, CDR1 is SQVTM, CDR2 ANQGSEA. The CDR3 bases are TGCAGCGTCCGGACAGCAAACTCCTACGAGCAGTACTTC. Protein sequence: CSVRTANSYEQYF.

CDR3 DNA sequence: TGTGCCGGCAATACAGGGGGCGAGCAGTACTTC. Its translation is CAGNTGGEQYF. V is TRBV5-4 and J is TRBJ2-7; TRBD1 matches at 8 bases. J lost 6 bases, V lost 10 bases, and 6 bases had no gene match. The CDR3 runs to 11 residues. Germline V gene data show CDR1 as SGHNT and CDR2 as YYREEE (reference sequence).

The V and J genes are TRBV30 and TRBJ1-1, with D tentatively TRBD1 (5 bases). The CDR3 is 13 residues long. Trimming took off 1 base at V and 2 bases at J, with 8 bases between the two ends. CDR1 and CDR2 (germline): GTSNPN, SVGIG (reference sequence). DNA of the CDR3: TGTGCCTGGAGTGCGACAGACAACACTGAAGCTTTCTTT. Encoded protein: CAWSATDNTEAFF.

The J gene is TRBJ1-3, the V gene TRBV30; D might be TRBD1 (6 bases). V was pared by 4 bases and J by 0 bases, with 10 bases between. This CDR3 is 14 amino acids long. Germline CDR1 GTSNPN, CDR2 SVGIG (reference sequence). The DNA for the CDR3 is TGTGCCTGGAAAACAGGGAACTCTGGAAACACCATATATTTT. Encoded protein: CAWKTGNSGNTIYF.

This chain connects TRBV29-1 to TRBJ2-1; 8 bases fit TRBD2. V lost 6 bases, J lost 3 bases, and 16 bases stayed unmatched. Germline values: CDR1 SQVTM, CDR2 ANQGSEA. CDR3 length: 17 residues. CDR3 coding DNA: TGCAGCGTCCTACCAAGATTACTAGCGGTAGACTACAATGAGCAGTTCTTC. Amino acid sequence: CSVLPRLLAVDYNEQFF.

The chain is built from TRBV23-1 and TRBJ2-7, with 9 positions matching TRBD1. TRBV23-1 carries the ORF label, with uncertain function. The CDR3 extends over 13 amino acids. Losses at the gene ends were 6 bases for V and 2 bases for J; bases not matched to a gene: 2. The CDR3, as DNA: TGCGCCAGCAGCCGGACAGGGGCCTACGAGCAGTACTTC. Translating it yields CASSRTGAYEQYF.

The chain links TRBV27 to TRBJ1-2; no clear D. Trimming cost V 5 bases and J 2 bases, with 15 bases left between them. CDR3 size: 15 residues. Germline CDR1 is MNHEY and CDR2 is SMNVEV (reference sequence). The CDR3 nucleotides are TGTGCCAGCAGTCCAGGACCGACGGGAAACTATGGCTACACCTTC. It codes for CASSPGPTGNYGYTF.

The gene calls are TRBV10-3 and TRBJ1-2; D gene ambiguous. CDR1 ENHRY and CDR2 SYGVKD come from the germline V gene. Trimming removed 8 bases from V and 6 bases from J, with 19 bases in between. This CDR3 has 14 residues. CDR3: CAIPPENPGDGYTF. The CDR3 DNA reads as TGTGCCATCCCCCCGGAGAACCCCGGTGATGGCTACACCTTC.

The table lists this clone with a count of one. The chain employs TRBV10-3 and TRBJ2-3, with a tentative D call TRBD1 (6 bases). V was pared by 4 bases and J by 5 bases, with 13 bases between. This CDR3 comprises 14 residues. CDR1 is ENHRY and CDR2 is SYGVKD in the germline V gene. DNA of the CDR3: TGTGCCATCAGTGTTGCAGGGGAAGAAGATACGCAGTATTTT. Translating it yields CAISVAGEEDTQYF.

The J gene is TRBJ2-6, the V gene TRBV5-6, with TRBD1 matching 7 bases. Losses at the gene ends were 2 bases for V and 0 bases for J; bases not matched to a gene: 5. Germline assignment: CDR1 SGHDT and CDR2 YYEEEE. The length of the CDR3 is 17 residues. DNA of the CDR3: TGTGCCAGCAGCTTTCGACAGGGAAACTCTGGGGCCAACGTCCTGACTTTC. Protein: CASSFRQGNSGANVLTF.

This clone was seen only a few times. The rearrangement uses TRBV6-5 and TRBJ2-7, with D possibly matching TRBD2 (7 bases). Germline V gene lookup returns CDR1 MNHEY and CDR2 SVGAGI. The CDR3 is made up of 15 amino acids. The V end was cut by 6 bases, the J end by 5 bases, with 20 bases between. CDR3: CASRQGAGESDEQYF. The DNA of the CDR3 is TGTGCCAGCAGACAGGGCGCGGGAGAGTCAGACGAGCAGTACTTC.

This chain links TRBV7-8 with TRBJ1-2; D possibly corresponds to TRBD1 (6 bases). The germline gives CDR1 SGHVS, CDR2 FQNEAQ. V shed 5 bases and J shed 3 bases, with 16 bases lying between them. The CDR3 extends over 15 amino acids. In DNA form, the CDR3 reads TGTGCCAGCAGCCTCGGACAGCAGTTTGACTATGGCTACACCTTC. Translated, it gives CASSLGQQFDYGYTF.

V is TRBV7-2 and J is TRBJ1-1; possibly TRBD1 for D (5 bases). CDR3 length equals 11 residues. Trimming left V 5 bases short and J 10 bases short, with 11 bases between. Germline lookup yields CDR1 SGHTA and CDR2 FQGNSA. In DNA form, the CDR3 reads TGTGCCAGCAGCGACCAAGGGGTAGCTTTCTTT. Translation: CASSDQGVAFF.